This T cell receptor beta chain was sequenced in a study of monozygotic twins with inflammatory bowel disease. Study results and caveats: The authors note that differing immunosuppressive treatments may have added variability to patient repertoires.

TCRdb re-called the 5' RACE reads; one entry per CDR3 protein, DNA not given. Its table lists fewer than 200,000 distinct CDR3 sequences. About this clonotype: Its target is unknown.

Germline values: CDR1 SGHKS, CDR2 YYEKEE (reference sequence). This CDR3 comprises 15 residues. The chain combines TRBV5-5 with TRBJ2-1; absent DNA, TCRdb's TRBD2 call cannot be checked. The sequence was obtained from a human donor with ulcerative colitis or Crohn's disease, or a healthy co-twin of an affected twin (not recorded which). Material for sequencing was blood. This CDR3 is CASSPPARSPNEQFF.